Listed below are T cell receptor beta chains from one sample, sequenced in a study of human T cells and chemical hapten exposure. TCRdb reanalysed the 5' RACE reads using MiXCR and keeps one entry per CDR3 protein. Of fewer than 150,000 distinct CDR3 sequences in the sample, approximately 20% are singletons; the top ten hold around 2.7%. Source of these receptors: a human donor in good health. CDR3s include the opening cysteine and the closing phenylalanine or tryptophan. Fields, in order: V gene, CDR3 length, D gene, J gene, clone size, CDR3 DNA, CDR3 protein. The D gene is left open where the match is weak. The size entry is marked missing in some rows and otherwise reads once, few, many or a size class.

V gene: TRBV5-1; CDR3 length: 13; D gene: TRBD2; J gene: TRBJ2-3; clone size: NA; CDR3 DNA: TGCGCCAGCAGCTTGGATCCAGCGGGGCCCTGGTATTTT; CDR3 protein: CASSLDPAGPWYF
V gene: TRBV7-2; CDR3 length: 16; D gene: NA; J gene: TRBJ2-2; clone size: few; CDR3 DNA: TGTGCCAGCAGCTTTGGAGGTAGCGTGAACACCGGGGAGCTGTTTTTT; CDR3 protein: CASSFGGSVNTGELFF
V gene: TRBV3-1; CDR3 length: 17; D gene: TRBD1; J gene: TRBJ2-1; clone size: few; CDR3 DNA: TGTGCCAGCAGCCAAGGTAGGACAGGCAATTTCTACAATGAGCAGTTCTTC; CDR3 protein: CASSQGRTGNFYNEQFF
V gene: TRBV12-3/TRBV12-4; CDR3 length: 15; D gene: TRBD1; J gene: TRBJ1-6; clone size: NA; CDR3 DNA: TGTGCCAGCAGTTTGGAACAGGGGAATAACTCACCCCTCCACTTT; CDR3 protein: CASSLEQGNNSPLHF
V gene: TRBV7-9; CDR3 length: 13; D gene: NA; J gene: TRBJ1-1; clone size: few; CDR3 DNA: TGTGCCAGCAGCTTACCAGGAGGCACTGAAGCTTTCTTT; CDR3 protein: CASSLPGGTEAFF
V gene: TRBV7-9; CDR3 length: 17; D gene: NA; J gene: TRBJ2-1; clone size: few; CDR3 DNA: TGTGCCAGCAGCTTACTTGACGGACGGTCTCCCTACAATGAGCAGTTCTTC; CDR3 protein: CASSLLDGRSPYNEQFF
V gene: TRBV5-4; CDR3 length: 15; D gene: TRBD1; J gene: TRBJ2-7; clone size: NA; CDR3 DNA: TGTGCCAGCAGGCTTGAGCAGGGGGCGGCCTACGAGCAGTACTTC; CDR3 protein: CASRLEQGAAYEQYF
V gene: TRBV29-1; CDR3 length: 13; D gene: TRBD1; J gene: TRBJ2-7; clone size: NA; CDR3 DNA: TGCAGCGTTGTGGGACAGGGGAACTACGAGCAGTACTTC; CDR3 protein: CSVVGQGNYEQYF
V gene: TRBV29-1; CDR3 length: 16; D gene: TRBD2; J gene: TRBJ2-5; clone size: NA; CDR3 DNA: TGCAGCGTGGGAGGACTAGCGGGAGTGTACCAAGAGACCCAGTACTTC; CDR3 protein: CSVGGLAGVYQETQYF
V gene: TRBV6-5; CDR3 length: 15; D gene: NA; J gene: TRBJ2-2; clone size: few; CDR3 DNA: TGTGCCAGCAACAAGGGGGGCGCCGGCACCGGGGAGCTGTTTTTT; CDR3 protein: CASNKGGAGTGELFF
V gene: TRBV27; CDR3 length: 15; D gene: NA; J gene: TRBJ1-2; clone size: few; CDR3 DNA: TGTGCCAGCAGTTTAGGCGCAGGGACGTCCTATGGCTACACCTTC; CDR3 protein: CASSLGAGTSYGYTF
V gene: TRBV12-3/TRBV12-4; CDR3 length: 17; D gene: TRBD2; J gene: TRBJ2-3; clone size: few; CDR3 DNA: TGTGCCAGCAGTTTCCGGAGTAGCGGGCGCAGCACAGATACGCAGTATTTT; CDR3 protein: CASSFRSSGRSTDTQYF
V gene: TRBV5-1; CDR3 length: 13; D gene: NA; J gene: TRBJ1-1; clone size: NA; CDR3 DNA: TGCGCCAGCAGCTTGGAGGAGGGACTTGAAGCTTTCTTT; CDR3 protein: CASSLEEGLEAFF
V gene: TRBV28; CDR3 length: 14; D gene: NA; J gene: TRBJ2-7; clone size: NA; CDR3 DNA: TGTGCCAGCAGGCCAACAGGGCCCAGGGCCGAGCAGTACTTC; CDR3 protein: CASRPTGPRAEQYF
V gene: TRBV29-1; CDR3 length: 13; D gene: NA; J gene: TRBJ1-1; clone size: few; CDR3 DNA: TGCAGCGTTGAGAGAGGAGTGAACACTGAAGCTTTCTTT; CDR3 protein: CSVERGVNTEAFF
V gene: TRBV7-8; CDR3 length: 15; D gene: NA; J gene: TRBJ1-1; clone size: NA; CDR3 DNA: TGTGCCAGCAGCTTATATGAACAGGCGACCACTGAAGCTTTCTTT; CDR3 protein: CASSLYEQATTEAFF
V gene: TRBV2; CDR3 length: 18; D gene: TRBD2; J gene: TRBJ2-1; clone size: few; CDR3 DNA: TGTGCCAGCAGTGCTCGGACTAGCGGGAGGGACCCCTACAATGAGCAGTTCTTC; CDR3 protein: CASSARTSGRDPYNEQFF
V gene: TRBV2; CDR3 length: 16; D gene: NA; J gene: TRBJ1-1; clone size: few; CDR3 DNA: TGTGCCAGCATCGGCCCAGGGGCTGGGTTGAACACTGAAGCTTTCTTT; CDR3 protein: CASIGPGAGLNTEAFF
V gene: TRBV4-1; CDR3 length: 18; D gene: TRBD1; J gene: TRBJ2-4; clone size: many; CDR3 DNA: TGCGCCAGCAGCCAAGCTAGGAGGACAGGGGGAGGAGAAAACATTCAGTACTTC; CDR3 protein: CASSQARRTGGGENIQYF
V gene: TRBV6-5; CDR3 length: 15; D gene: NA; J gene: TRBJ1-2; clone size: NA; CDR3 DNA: TGTGCCAGCAGGGTATTGGGCGGGACTGTATATGGCTACACCTTC; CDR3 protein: CASRVLGGTVYGYTF
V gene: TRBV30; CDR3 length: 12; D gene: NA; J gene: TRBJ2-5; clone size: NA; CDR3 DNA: TGTGCCTGGAGTCAGGGGCAAGAGACCCAGTACTTC; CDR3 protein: CAWSQGQETQYF
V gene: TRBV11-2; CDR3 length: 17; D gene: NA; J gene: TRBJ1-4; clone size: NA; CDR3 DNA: TGTGCCAGCAGCTTATGGTTGGGCAGCCGATTTAATGAAAAACTGTTTTTT; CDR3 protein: CASSLWLGSRFNEKLFF
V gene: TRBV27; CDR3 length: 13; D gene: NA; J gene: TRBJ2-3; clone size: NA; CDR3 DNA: TGTGCCACCACAAATGACAGCACAGATACGCAGTATTTT; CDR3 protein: CATTNDSTDTQYF
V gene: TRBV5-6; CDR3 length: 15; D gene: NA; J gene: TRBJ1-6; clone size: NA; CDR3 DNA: TGTGCCAGCAGCTTAAGGGGGACCCATAATTCACCCCTCCACTTT; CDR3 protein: CASSLRGTHNSPLHF
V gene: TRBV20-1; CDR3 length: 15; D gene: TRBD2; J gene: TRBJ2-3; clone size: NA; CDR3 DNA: TGCAGTGCTAGAGATGGGACTAGCGGGAGTAATACGCAGTATTTT; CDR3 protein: CSARDGTSGSNTQYF
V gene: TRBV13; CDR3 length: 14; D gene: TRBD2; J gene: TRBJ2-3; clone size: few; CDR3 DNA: TGTGCCAGCAGCTTTCGGGGGGAAACAGATACGCAGTATTTT; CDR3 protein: CASSFRGETDTQYF
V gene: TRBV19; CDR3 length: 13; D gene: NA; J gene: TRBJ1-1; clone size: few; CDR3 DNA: TGTGCCAGTACCCACCCGGTGAACACTGAAGCTTTCTTT; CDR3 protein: CASTHPVNTEAFF
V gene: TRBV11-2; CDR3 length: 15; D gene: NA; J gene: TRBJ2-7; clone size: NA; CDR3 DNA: TGTGCCAGCAGCTTAACCCGGACGGACTACTACGAGCAGTACTTC; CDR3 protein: CASSLTRTDYYEQYF
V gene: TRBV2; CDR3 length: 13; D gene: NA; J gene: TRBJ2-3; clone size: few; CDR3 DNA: TGTGCCAGCAACAGGGACAGCACAGATACGCAGTATTTT; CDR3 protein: CASNRDSTDTQYF
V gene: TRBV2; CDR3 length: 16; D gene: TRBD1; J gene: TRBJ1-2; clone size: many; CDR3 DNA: TGTGCCAGCAGTGAAAGTCTCGTTGCAGGGGGCTATGGCTACACCTTC; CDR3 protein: CASSESLVAGGYGYTF
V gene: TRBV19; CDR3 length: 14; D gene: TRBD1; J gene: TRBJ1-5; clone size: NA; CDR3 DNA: TGTGCCAGTGGACAGGCGTATAGCAATCAGCCCCAGCATTTT; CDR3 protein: CASGQAYSNQPQHF
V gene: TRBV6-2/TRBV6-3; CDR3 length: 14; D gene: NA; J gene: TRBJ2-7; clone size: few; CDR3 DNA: TGTGCCAGCAGTTTAGTAAAGGGTTCCAGCGGGCAGTACTTC; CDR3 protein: CASSLVKGSSGQYF
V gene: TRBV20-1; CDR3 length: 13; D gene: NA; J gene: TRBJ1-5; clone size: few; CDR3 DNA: TGCAGTCCCCTGAGGCAGATCAATCAGCCCCAGCATTTT; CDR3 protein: CSPLRQINQPQHF
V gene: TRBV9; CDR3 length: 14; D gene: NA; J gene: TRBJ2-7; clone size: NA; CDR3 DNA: TGTGCCAGCAGCGTGGCAGGGGATTTCTACGAGCAGTACTTC; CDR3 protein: CASSVAGDFYEQYF
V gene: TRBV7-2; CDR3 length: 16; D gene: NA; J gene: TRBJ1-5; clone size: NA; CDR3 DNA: TGTGCCAGCAGCTGGGTGGGCGGGAGTAGCAATCAGCCCCAGCATTTT; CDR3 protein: CASSWVGGSSNQPQHF
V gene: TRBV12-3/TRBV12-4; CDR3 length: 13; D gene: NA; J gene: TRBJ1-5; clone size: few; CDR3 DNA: TGTGCCAGCAGTTTAAGGGAGGCGCAGCCCCAGCATTTT; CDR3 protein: CASSLREAQPQHF
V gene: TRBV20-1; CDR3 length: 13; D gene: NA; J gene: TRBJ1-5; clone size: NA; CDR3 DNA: TGCAGTGCTAGTAGCAGGGCCAATCAGCCCCAGCATTTT; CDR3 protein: CSASSRANQPQHF
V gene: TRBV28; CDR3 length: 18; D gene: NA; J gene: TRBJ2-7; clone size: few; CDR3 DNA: TGTGCCAGCAGTTCCAAACCCTACTGGACTTCTATCTCCTACGAGCAGTACTTC; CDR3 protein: CASSSKPYWTSISYEQYF
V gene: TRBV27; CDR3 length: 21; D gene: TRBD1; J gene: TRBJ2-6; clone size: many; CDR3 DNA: TGTGCCAGCAGTTTAGGCTGGGGACAGGGGGCGACTATTACTGGGGCCAACGTCCTGACTTTC; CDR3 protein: CASSLGWGQGATITGANVLTF
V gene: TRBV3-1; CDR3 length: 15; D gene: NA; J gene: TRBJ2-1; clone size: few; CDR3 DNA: TGTGCCAGCAGCCGGAGCGGTTTCTCCTACAATGAGCAGTTCTTC; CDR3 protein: CASSRSGFSYNEQFF
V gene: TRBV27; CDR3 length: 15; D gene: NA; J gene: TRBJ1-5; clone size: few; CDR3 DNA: TGTGCCAGCAGTTTTGGGAGGCTCCTCAATCAGCCCCAGCATTTT; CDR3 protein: CASSFGRLLNQPQHF
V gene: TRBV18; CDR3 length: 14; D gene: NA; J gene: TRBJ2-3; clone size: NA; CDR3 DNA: TGTGCCAGCTCACCGGGACAAAGCCGAGATACGCAGTATTTT; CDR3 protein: CASSPGQSRDTQYF
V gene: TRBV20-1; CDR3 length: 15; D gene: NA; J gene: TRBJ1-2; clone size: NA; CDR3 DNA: TGCAGTGCTGGCCGAGTAGGAGAGGCGCACTATGGCTACACCTTC; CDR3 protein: CSAGRVGEAHYGYTF
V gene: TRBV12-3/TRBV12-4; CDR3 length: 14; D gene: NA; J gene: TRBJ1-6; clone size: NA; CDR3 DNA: TGTGCCAGCAGTTTAAGACAGATCGGCTCACCCCTCCACTTT; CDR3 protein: CASSLRQIGSPLHF
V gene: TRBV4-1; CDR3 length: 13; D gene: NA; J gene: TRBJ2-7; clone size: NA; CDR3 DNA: TGCGCCAGCAGCCAACACCCGACTTACGAGCAGTACTTC; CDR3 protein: CASSQHPTYEQYF
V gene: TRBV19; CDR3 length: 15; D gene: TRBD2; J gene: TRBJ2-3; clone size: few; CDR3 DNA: TGTGCCAGTAGTATATGGAGCGGGGGCACAGATACGCAGTATTTT; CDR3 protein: CASSIWSGGTDTQYF
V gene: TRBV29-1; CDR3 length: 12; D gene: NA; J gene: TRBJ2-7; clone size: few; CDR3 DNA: TGCAGCGTCTCAGAGGGGGGTGAGGAGCAGTACTTC; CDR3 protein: CSVSEGGEEQYF
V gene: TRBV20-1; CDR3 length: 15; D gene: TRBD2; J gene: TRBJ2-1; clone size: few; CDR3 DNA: TGCAGTGCCCGACTAGCGGGAGGAGGATACAATGAGCAGTTCTTC; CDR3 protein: CSARLAGGGYNEQFF
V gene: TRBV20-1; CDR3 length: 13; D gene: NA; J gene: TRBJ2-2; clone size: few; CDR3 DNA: TGCAGTGCTAGCCGGCAGAACACCGGGGAGCTGTTTTTT; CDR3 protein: CSASRQNTGELFF
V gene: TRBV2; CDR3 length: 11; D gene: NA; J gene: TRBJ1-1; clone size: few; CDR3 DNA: TGTGCCAGCACCGAGCAGGACAGAGCTTTCTTT; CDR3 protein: CASTEQDRAFF
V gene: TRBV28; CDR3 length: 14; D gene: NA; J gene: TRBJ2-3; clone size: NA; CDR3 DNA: TGTGCCAGCAGTTTATTATTGAGGTCAGATACGCAGTATTTT; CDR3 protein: CASSLLLRSDTQYF
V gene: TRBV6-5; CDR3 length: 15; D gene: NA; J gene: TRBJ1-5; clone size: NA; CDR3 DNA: TGTGCCAGCAGTCCGGGGAGCATAATCAATCAGCCCCAGCATTTT; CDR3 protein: CASSPGSIINQPQHF
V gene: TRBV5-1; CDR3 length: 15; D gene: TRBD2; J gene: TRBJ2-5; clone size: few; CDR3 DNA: TGCGCCAGCAGCTTAACGAGCGGGAGCGGCGAGACCCAGTACTTC; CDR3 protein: CASSLTSGSGETQYF
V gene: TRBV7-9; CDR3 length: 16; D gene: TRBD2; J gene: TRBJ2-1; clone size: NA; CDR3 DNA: TGTGCCAGCAGCCAAGGGGGGGGACTAGCGGACAATGAGCAGTTCTTC; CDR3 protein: CASSQGGGLADNEQFF
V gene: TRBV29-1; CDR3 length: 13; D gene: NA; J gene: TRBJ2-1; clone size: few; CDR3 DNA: TGCAGCGTTGGACTGCCATCCTACAATGAGCAGTTCTTC; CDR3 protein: CSVGLPSYNEQFF
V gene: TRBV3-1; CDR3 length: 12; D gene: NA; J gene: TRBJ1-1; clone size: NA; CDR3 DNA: TGTGCCAGCAGCCAAAACAGCGTTGAAGCTTTCTTT; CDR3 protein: CASSQNSVEAFF
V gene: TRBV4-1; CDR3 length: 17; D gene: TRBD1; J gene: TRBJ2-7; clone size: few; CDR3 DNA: TGCGCCAGCAGCCAAGATCCTAACGCAGGGGGCATCTACGAGCAGTACTTC; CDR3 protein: CASSQDPNAGGIYEQYF
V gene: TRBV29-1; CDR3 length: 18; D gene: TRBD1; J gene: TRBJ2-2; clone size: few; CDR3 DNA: TGCAGCCCCACCCACACGGGCAGGGGGCGCGGGATTAGCGGGGAGCTGTTTTTT; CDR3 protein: CSPTHTGRGRGISGELFF